This T cell receptor (beta chain) was captured by sequencing in a study of blood T cell repertoires in COVID-19. Study in general: Samples of COVID-19 (acute and convalescent) were obtained from the United States, Italy and Spain.

V was trimmed by 3 bases and J by 6 bases, leaving 14 bases between them. This CDR3 is 14 amino acids long. In germline, CDR1 is LGHDT, CDR2 YNNKEL (reference sequence). In the original analysis: Amplification with reference gene primers provided the estimates of nucleated cell counts. Some clones are missing from TCRdb's copy, which holds only in-frame ones; the method was immunoSEQ multiplex PCR. From that table come the V and J calls and clone size; the DNA was used to work out D and trimming. The sample carries roughly 500,000 clones, approximately 83% recorded once. The chain combines TRBV3-1 (or the pseudogene TRBV3-2) with TRBJ1-1; D perhaps matches TRBD1 (6 bases). The specimen was peripheral blood. This receptor was identified in a human donor in a cohort sampled during active COVID-19. The CDR3 nucleotides are TGTGCCAGCAGCCAGGTACAGGGTAGGGCTGAAGCTTTCTTT. Translated, it gives CASSQVQGRAEAFF.